A selection of T cell receptor beta chains follows, all from one sample in a study of CD8 T cells in Susac syndrome. In TCRdb, the immunoSEQ multiplex PCR reads were re-called with MiXCR into one record per CDR3 protein. The top ten hold about 0.096% of the sample, which has some 100,000 distinct CDR3 sequences, about 92% seen once. The source material was CD4+ T cells from PBMCs. These receptors all stem from a human donor with multiple sclerosis. The CDR3 runs from the conserved cysteine through the conserved F or W. The D gene is left open where the match is weak. A row's size may be missing; if present it is once, few, many or a size class.

d_gene	v_gene	abundance	j_gene	CDR3aa	CDR3nt
TRBD1	TRBV29-1	.	TRBJ2-7	CSVPRDRGAEQYF	TGCAGCGTTCCCCGGGACAGGGGTGCCGAGCAGTACTTC
.	TRBV6-1	.	TRBJ2-5	CASSEADGKETQYF	TGTGCCAGCAGTGAAGCGGACGGAAAAGAGACCCAGTACTTC
TRBD1	TRBV18	.	TRBJ2-7	CASSDTGVFPYEQYF	TGTGCCAGCTCCGACACAGGGGTTTTCCCCTACGAGCAGTACTTC
.	TRBV13	once	TRBJ2-7	CASSYGWAVEYEQYF	TGTGCCAGCAGCTATGGGTGGGCGGTCGAGTACGAGCAGTACTTC
TRBD2	TRBV18	.	TRBJ2-1	CASSPFTSGGYNEQFF	TGTGCCAGCTCACCCTTCACTAGCGGGGGATACAATGAGCAGTTCTTC
.	TRBV20-1	.	TRBJ1-2	CSARDPYYLGGGYTF	TGCAGTGCTAGAGATCCTTATTATCTCGGCGGGGGCTACACCTTC
.	TRBV6-1	.	TRBJ1-1	CASSEGLVNTEAFF	TGTGCCAGCAGTGAGGGCTTGGTGAACACTGAAGCTTTCTTT
.	TRBV20-1	.	TRBJ2-7	CSASYRVQPMTYYEQYF	TGCAGTGCTAGCTACAGGGTCCAACCTATGACTTACTACGAGCAGTACTTC
.	TRBV7-2	.	TRBJ1-1	CASSLWDWNTEAFF	TGTGCCAGCAGCTTATGGGACTGGAACACTGAAGCTTTCTTT
.	TRBV7-2	.	TRBJ2-3	CASLVISSTDTQYF	TGTGCCAGCCTCGTTATTTCTAGCACAGATACGCAGTATTTT
TRBD2	TRBV19	.	TRBJ2-5	CASRRVAGGQETQYF	TGTGCCAGTCGGCGAGTAGCGGGGGGGCAAGAGACCCAGTACTTC
.	TRBV2	.	TRBJ1-6	CATPTGPNSPLHF	TGTGCCACCCCCACCGGGCCCAATTCACCCCTCCACTTT
.	TRBV5-1	.	TRBJ1-2	CASSLGTGLDGYTF	TGCGCCAGCAGCTTGGGGACGGGGCTAGATGGCTACACCTTC
TRBD1	TRBV28	.	TRBJ1-2	CASSLPGQYYGYTF	TGTGCCAGCAGTTTACCGGGACAGTACTATGGCTACACCTTC
.	TRBV30	.	TRBJ2-1	CAWSGNRDEQFF	TGTGCCTGGAGTGGGAACCGGGATGAGCAGTTCTTC
.	TRBV5-4	.	TRBJ1-1	CASSLAPGMNTEAFF	TGTGCCAGCAGCTTGGCCCCGGGAATGAACACTGAAGCTTTCTTT
.	TRBV20-1	.	TRBJ2-5	CSARVVGETQYF	TGCAGTGCTAGAGTAGTGGGAGAGACCCAGTACTTC
.	TRBV19	few	TRBJ2-3	CASSPYTDTQYF	TGTGCCAGTAGTCCCTACACAGATACGCAGTATTTT
.	TRBV27	.	TRBJ2-2	CASSFTVTGELFF	TGTGCCAGCAGTTTTACTGTTACCGGGGAGCTGTTTTTT
.	TRBV6-5	.	TRBJ2-6	CASSYRFRGANVLTF	TGTGCCAGCAGTTACCGCTTTCGCGGGGCCAACGTCCTGACTTTC
TRBD2	TRBV9	.	TRBJ2-4	CASSVGLGGAKNIQYF	TGTGCCAGCAGCGTAGGCTTGGGGGGGGCCAAAAACATTCAGTACTTC
.	TRBV6-1	.	TRBJ1-5	CASSADLGNQPQHF	TGTGCCAGCAGTGCTGACTTGGGCAATCAGCCCCAGCATTTT
.	TRBV9	.	TRBJ2-2	CASSVELRSTGELFF	TGTGCCAGCAGCGTAGAGCTTAGGAGCACCGGGGAGCTGTTTTTT
.	TRBV20-1	.	TRBJ1-5	CSARAPGAGREDSPQHF	TGCAGTGCTAGAGCCCCCGGGGCGGGGAGAGAAGATTCGCCCCAGCATTTT
.	TRBV4-2	.	TRBJ1-1	CASSQGNTRNTEAFF	TGTGCCAGCAGCCAAGGTAATACCAGGAACACTGAAGCTTTCTTT
TRBD1	TRBV30	.	TRBJ1-5	CAWSRDRGYQPQHF	TGTGCCTGGAGTCGGGACAGGGGTTATCAGCCCCAGCATTTT
.	TRBV20-1	once	TRBJ2-3	CSANRFGTSPDTQYF	TGCAGCGCGAATCGGTTCGGGACGTCCCCGGATACGCAGTATTTT